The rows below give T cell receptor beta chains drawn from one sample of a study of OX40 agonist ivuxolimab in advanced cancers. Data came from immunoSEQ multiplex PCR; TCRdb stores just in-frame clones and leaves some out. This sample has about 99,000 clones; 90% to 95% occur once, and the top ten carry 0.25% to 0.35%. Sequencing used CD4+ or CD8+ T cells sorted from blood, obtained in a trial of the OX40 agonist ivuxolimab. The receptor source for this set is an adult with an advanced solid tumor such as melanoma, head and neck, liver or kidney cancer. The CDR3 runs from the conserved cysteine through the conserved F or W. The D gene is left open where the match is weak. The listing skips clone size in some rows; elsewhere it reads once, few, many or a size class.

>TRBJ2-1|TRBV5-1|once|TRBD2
TGCGCCAGCAGCTTGGACAGAGGACTAGCGGGAGATGAGCAGTTCTTC
CASSLDRGLAGDEQFF
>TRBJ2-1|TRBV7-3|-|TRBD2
TGTGCCAGCGGGATAGCGGGGAGCTCCTACAATGAGCAGTTCTTC
CASGIAGSSYNEQFF
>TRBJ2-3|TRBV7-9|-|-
TGTGCCAGCAGCTCCCCGGTCTCCCTCCCCCTCTCGTCGCAGTATTTT
CASSSPVSLPLSSQYF
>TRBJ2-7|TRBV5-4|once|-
TGTGCCAGCAGCTTGGATCCCCAAACTACCTACGAGCAGTACTTC
CASSLDPQTTYEQYF
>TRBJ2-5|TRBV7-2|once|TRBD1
TGTGCCAGCAGCACCATGGACAGGGAAGTGCAGACCCAGTACTTC
CASSTMDREVQTQYF
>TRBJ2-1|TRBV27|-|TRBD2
TGTGCCAGCAGTTGGGGCGGGAGTGGTAATGAGCAGTTCTTC
CASSWGGSGNEQFF
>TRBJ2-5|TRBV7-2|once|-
TGTGCCAGCAGCATCTTCCAGGGTTTTGCGGAGACCCAGTACTTC
CASSIFQGFAETQYF
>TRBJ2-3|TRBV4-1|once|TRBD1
TGCGCCAGCAGCCGCACGGGACAGTTGGGCAATACGCAGTATTTT
CASSRTGQLGNTQYF
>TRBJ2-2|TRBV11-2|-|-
TGTGCCAGCAGCTTGGGGTGGGCCAAGGGCGGGGAGCTGTTTTTT
CASSLGWAKGGELFF
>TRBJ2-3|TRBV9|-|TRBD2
TGTGCCAGCAGCGTAAAGATAGCGGGAGTGGAGGATACGCAGTATTTT
CASSVKIAGVEDTQYF
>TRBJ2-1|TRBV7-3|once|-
TGTGCCAGCAGCTTACGAGGGGGGACCATCCCGAGGGGTGAGCAGTTCTTC
CASSLRGGTIPRGEQFF
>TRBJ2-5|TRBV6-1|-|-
TGTGCCAGCAGTGTAGAATCAGCGACCCAGTACTTC
CASSVESATQYF
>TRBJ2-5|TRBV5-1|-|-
TGCGCCAGCAGCTTGAACCAAGAGACCCAGTACTTC
CASSLNQETQYF
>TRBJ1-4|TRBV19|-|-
TGTGCCAGTAGCCGACAGAGCGCAACTAATGAAAAACTGTTTTTT
CASSRQSATNEKLFF
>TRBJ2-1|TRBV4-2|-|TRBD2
TGTGCCAGCAGCCTACTAGCGGGAGGAACTTCTAATGAGCAGTTCTTC
CASSLLAGGTSNEQFF
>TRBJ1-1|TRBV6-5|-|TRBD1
TGTGCCAGCAGTTACTCGAGGGGGCTGAACACTGAAGCTTTCTTT
CASSYSRGLNTEAFF
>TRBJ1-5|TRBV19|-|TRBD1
TGTGCCAGTAGCAAAAGACAGGGCGACCAGCCCCAGCATTTT
CASSKRQGDQPQHF
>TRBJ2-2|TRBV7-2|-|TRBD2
TGTGCCAGCAGCTTAAACCCAGTGGGTGGGAGCGGGGCCGGGGAGCTGTTTTTT
CASSLNPVGGSGAGELFF
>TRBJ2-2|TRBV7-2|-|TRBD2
TGTGCCAGCAGCTTACTAGCGGTAACGAACACCGGGGAGCTGTTTTTT
CASSLLAVTNTGELFF
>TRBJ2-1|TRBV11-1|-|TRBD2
TGTGCCAGCAGCTTAGGCTCCCTAGCGGGAGGTAACAATGAGCAGTTCTTC
CASSLGSLAGGNNEQFF
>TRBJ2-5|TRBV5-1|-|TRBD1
TGCGCCAGCAGCTTCGGACAGGCGCAAGAGACCCAGTACTTC
CASSFGQAQETQYF
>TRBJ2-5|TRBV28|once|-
TGTGCCAGCAGTTTATCTCCGGGGCTGGGCAGTATGCAAGAGACCCAGTACTTC
CASSLSPGLGSMQETQYF
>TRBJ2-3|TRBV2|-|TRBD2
TGTGCCGGGGTAGCGGGAGTTCGAGATACGCAGTATTTT
CAGVAGVRDTQYF
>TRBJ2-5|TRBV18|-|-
TGTGCCAGCTCACCACAGCCTGGACGCGAGACCCAGTACTTC
CASSPQPGRETQYF
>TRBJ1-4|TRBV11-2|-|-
TGTGCCAGCAGCGAAACCGGGGTGAATGAAAAACTGTTTTTT
CASSETGVNEKLFF
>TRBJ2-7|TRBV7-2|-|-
TGTGCCAGCAGCTTGGGGCGGGGCTCACCCCCCTACGAGCAGTACTTC
CASSLGRGSPPYEQYF
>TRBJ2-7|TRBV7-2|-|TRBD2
TGTGCCAGCAGCTCCCAAGCGGGACTAACCTACGAGCAGTACTTC
CASSSQAGLTYEQYF
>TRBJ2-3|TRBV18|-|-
TGTGCCAGCTCACCTTCCGCTGCGGGCACAGATACGCAGTATTTT
CASSPSAAGTDTQYF
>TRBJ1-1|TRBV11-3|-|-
TGTGCCAGCAGCCCCTCAAGTGTGGGTGAAGCTTTCTTT
CASSPSSVGEAFF
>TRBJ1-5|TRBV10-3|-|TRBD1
TGTGCCTGCTGGACAGGGGGTCAGCCCCAGCATTTT
CACWTGGQPQHF
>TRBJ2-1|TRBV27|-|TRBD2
TGTGCCAGCAGTCTGCCTCTAGCGGGAGTGGTCCATGAGCAGTTCTTC
CASSLPLAGVVHEQFF
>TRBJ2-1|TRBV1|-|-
TGCACCAGCAGCCAAGATGGGACTAGCGCGCACAATGAGCAGTTCTTC
CTSSQDGTSAHNEQFF
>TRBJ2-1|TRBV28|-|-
TGTGCCAGCAGTTTCAGTCAGATTAATGAGCAGTTCTTC
CASSFSQINEQFF
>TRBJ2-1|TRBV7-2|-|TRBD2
TGTGCCAGCACTAGCGGGGGGGATTTCAATGAGCAGTTCTTC
CASTSGGDFNEQFF
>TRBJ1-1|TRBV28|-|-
TGTGCCAGCAGTTGGGGCAGATTCACTGAAGCTTTCTTT
CASSWGRFTEAFF
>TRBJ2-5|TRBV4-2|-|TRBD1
TGTGCCAGCAGCCAAGAAGGGACAGGGGGTGGGGAGACCCAGTACTTC
CASSQEGTGGGETQYF
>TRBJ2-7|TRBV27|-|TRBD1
TGTGCCAGAAAACGACAGGGCCACGAGCAGTACTTC
CARKRQGHEQYF
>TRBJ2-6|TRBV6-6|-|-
TGTGCCAGCACTGGAGCCATCTCTGGGGCCAACGTCCTGACTTTC
CASTGAISGANVLTF
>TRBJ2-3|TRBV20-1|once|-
TGCAGTGCTATAGGGGTAGATACGCAGTATTTT
CSAIGVDTQYF
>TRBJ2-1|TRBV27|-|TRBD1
TGTGCCAGCAGTCTCATGGAACAGGGGATCAATGAGCAGTTCTTC
CASSLMEQGINEQFF
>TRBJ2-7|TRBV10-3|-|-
TGTGCCATCAGACTTGACGGGGGCTACGAGCAGTACTTC
CAIRLDGGYEQYF
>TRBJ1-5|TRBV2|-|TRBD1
TGTGCCAGCAGTGAATCGACAGGGAATCAGCCCCAGCATTTT
CASSESTGNQPQHF
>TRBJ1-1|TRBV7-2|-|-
TGTGCCAGCAGCGCACAGCAGAACACTGAAGCTTTCTTT
CASSAQQNTEAFF
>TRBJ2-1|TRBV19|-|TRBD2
TGTGCCAGTAGCGCGGGACTAGCGGGAGTCACCAACAATGAGCAGTTCTTC
CASSAGLAGVTNNEQFF
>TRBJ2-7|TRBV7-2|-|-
TGTGCCAGCAGATCCAGGGGATCCTACGAGCAGTACTTC
CASRSRGSYEQYF
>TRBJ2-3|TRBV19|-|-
TGTGCCAGTAGTATAGAGGGGACTAGCACAGATACGCAGTATTTT
CASSIEGTSTDTQYF
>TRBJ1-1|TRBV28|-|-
TGTGCCAGCAGTTTATTGGGCTTTGAAGCTTTCTTT
CASSLLGFEAFF